The subject of this entry is one T cell receptor beta chain. The sample originates from a study of T cells in localized non-small cell lung cancer. In germline, CDR1 is SGHNT, CDR2 YYREEE (reference sequence). The CDR3 length is 15 residues. V dropped 4 bases and J dropped 4; count of bases not matched to a gene: 4. Assay used: immunoSEQ multiplex PCR; TCRdb lists only in-frame clones, some missing. Among under 9,000 clones listed, around 87% were seen once. The clonotype was recovered from a male donor aged 60 or over with stage III lung adenocarcinoma. Sequenced here: peripheral blood, sampled before any cancer treatment. The chain uses TRBV5-4 and TRBJ2-1; TRBD1 aligns across 11 bases. CDR3 bases: TGTGCCAGCAGCCGGGACAGGGGGGGGTACAATGAGCAGTTCTTC. It specifies CASSRDRGGYNEQFF. The full variable domain, with the rest looked up from reference TRBV5-4 and TRBJ2-1, is ETGVTQSPTHLIKTRGQQVTLRCSSQSGHNTVSWYQQALGQGPQFIFQYYREEENGRGNFPPRFSGLQFPNYSSELNVNALELDDSALYLCASSRDRGGYNEQFFGPGTRLTVL.